This TCR beta chain was obtained from a study of regulatory T cells in long-lasting Graves disease. The time point is: newly diagnosed GD, antithyroid drugs for less than 3 months. The TCR library was made from RNA extracted from PBMCs. CDR1 is SGHTA, CDR2 FQGNSA, per germline. This CDR3 is 15 amino acids long. With 6 bases clipped from V and 5 bases from J, the junction kept 7 bases outside the gene matches. Study results and limitations: The number of shared public clonotypes was higher in persistent patients (approximately 2,500) than new patients (about 910).

To note about this clonotype: Its antigen is still unknown.

Arm-PCR of CDR3 regions and iRepertoire HTBI primers were used to build TCR beta libraries. One entry per CDR3 protein results from TCRdb running MiXCR on the multiplex PCR reads. The sample consists of 350,000 to 450,000 distinct CDR3 sequences, approximately 12% of them appearing once. These sequences were also reported in another study, on T cells in Graves' hyperthyroidism and ophthalmopathy. That source reports: First-round RT-PCR of the TCR CDR3 relied on the HTBI primer set.

The sequence was collected from a woman aged 18-35 years with Graves disease. The V gene is TRBV7-2, the J gene TRBJ1-5; 10 bases align to TRBD1. The material was peripheral blood mononuclear cells (PBMCs), obtained at new diagnosis, from a patient treated with antithyroid drugs. The DNA of the CDR3 is TGTGCCAGCAGTCCCGGGACAGGGGATCATCAGCCCCAGCATTTT. This gives the protein CASSPGTGDHQPQHF.